The rows below give T cell receptor beta chains drawn from one sample of a study of technical replicates of blood from a handful of donors. The data were produced by immunoSEQ multiplex PCR, yet TCRdb's version contains in-frame clones alone and is incomplete. Of about 85,000 clones listed, about 95% were seen once; the top ten hold about 0.39%. The specimen sequenced was T cells isolated from PBMCs. These receptors all stem from a human donor in good health. The CDR3 runs from the conserved cysteine through the conserved F or W. D genes are given only for firm matches. Size is omitted from some rows. Given values are once, few, many or a class for expanded clones.

-,TRBD1,TRBV27,TRBJ2-3,CASSLLGTGTDTQYF,TGTGCCAGCAGTTTACTCGGGACAGGCACAGATACGCAGTATTTT
-,-,TRBV11-1,TRBJ1-1,CASSFRGTDNTEAFF,TGTGCCAGCAGCTTTCGGGGGACGGACAACACTGAAGCTTTCTTT
-,TRBD1,TRBV4-2,TRBJ2-1,CASSLRQGVFNEQFF,TGTGCCAGCAGCCTACGACAGGGGGTATTCAATGAGCAGTTCTTC
once,TRBD2,TRBV29-1,TRBJ2-7,CSVEAGPEGGWEQYF,TGCAGCGTTGAAGCAGGACCCGAGGGAGGGTGGGAGCAGTACTTC
-,-,TRBV7-8,TRBJ2-5,CASSPRPWEETQYF,TGTGCCAGCAGCCCACGACCATGGGAGGAGACCCAGTACTTC
once,TRBD1,TRBV6-5,TRBJ1-4,CASSRTGSNEKLFF,TGTGCCAGCAGTCGGACAGGATCTAATGAAAAACTGTTTTTT
-,-,TRBV7-9,TRBJ1-1,CASSYRSFLQAFF,TGTGCCAGCAGCTACAGGTCCTTCCTTCAAGCTTTCTTT
-,-,TRBV15,TRBJ2-5,CATSRDLIRYGGETQYF,TGTGCCACCAGCAGAGATCTAATTAGATATGGGGGGGAGACCCAGTACTTC
once,TRBD2,TRBV30,TRBJ2-7,CVMGGRSYEQYF,TGTGTGATGGGGGGGAGGTCCTACGAGCAGTACTTC
-,TRBD1,TRBV7-6,TRBJ2-7,CASSLATGGEGEQYF,TGTGCCAGCAGCTTAGCGACAGGGGGCGAAGGGGAGCAGTACTTC
-,-,TRBV19,TRBJ1-5,CASSITGNQPQHF,TGTGCCAGTAGTATTACTGGCAATCAGCCCCAGCATTTT
-,-,TRBV6-5,TRBJ1-1,CASSSRALSTEAFF,TGTGCCAGCAGTTCCAGGGCTCTGAGCACTGAAGCTTTCTTT
-,-,TRBV5-6,TRBJ2-2,CASSFDSIKSSGELFF,TGTGCCAGCAGCTTCGACAGTATAAAATCTTCCGGGGAGCTGTTTTTT
once,TRBD2,TRBV11-3,TRBJ2-1,CASSPGGLYNEQFF,TGTGCCAGCAGCCCGGGAGGCCTCTACAATGAGCAGTTCTTC
-,-,TRBV4-1,TRBJ1-2,CASSQERRGGYTF,TGCGCCAGCAGCCAAGAAAGGAGAGGTGGCTACACCTTC
-,TRBD1,TRBV11-2,TRBJ1-1,CASSSGTEMMNTEAFF,TGTGCCAGCAGCTCCGGGACAGAGATGATGAACACTGAAGCTTTCTTT
-,TRBD1,TRBV29-1,TRBJ2-7,CSVAVGQVYEQYF,TGCAGCGTTGCTGTGGGACAGGTCTACGAGCAGTACTTC
-,TRBD1,TRBV10-3,TRBJ2-1,CAISVISGGNNEQFF,TGTGCCATCAGTGTGATATCAGGGGGAAACAATGAGCAGTTCTTC
-,-,TRBV11-3,TRBJ1-2,CASSFPGGDGYTF,TGTGCCAGCAGCTTCCCCGGGGGGGATGGCTACACCTTC
-,TRBD1,TRBV12-5,TRBJ1-1,CASGLGQGKAFF,TGTGCTAGTGGTTTGGGACAGGGTAAAGCTTTCTTT
few,TRBD2,TRBV15,TRBJ2-1,CATSRASGSINEQFF,TGTGCCACCAGCAGGGCTAGCGGGAGCATTAATGAGCAGTTCTTC
once,-,TRBV4-3,TRBJ1-1,CASTLQRDTEAFF,TGCGCCAGCACCCTACAACGGGACACTGAAGCTTTCTTT
once,-,TRBV15,TRBJ1-5,CATSSREGLNQPQHF,TGTGCCACCAGCAGTCGGGAGGGACTCAATCAGCCCCAGCATTTT
-,-,TRBV6-6,TRBJ1-1,CASSYSGSSTEAFF,TGTGCCAGCAGTTACTCCGGGTCTAGCACTGAAGCTTTCTTT
-,TRBD1,TRBV9,TRBJ2-5,CASSLTGTGVFSGETQYF,TGTGCCAGCAGCCTTACCGGGACAGGGGTGTTTTCAGGAGAGACCCAGTACTTC
-,TRBD1,TRBV13,TRBJ2-7,CASSLENRGTYEQYF,TGTGCCAGCAGCTTGGAAAACAGGGGGACCTACGAGCAGTACTTC
-,-,TRBV5-1,TRBJ2-7,CASSFGGVSSSYEQYF,TGCGCCAGCAGCTTTGGCGGGGTTAGCTCGAGCTACGAGCAGTACTTC
once,TRBD1,TRBV11-2,TRBJ1-2,CASSLTGDGYTF,TGTGCCAGCAGCCTTACAGGGGATGGCTACACCTTC
-,TRBD2,TRBV6-5,TRBJ2-7,CASSYASGRINEQYF,TGTGCCAGCAGTTACGCTAGCGGGAGAATAAACGAGCAGTACTTC
-,TRBD2,TRBV27,TRBJ2-3,CASRSWTSGMTIHTLSTDTQYF,TGTGCCAGCAGGTCGTGGACTAGCGGGATGACTATTCACACACTAAGCACAGATACGCAGTATTTT
-,-,TRBV28,TRBJ1-1,CASRTPFFPYRGNTEAFF,TGTGCCAGCAGGACGCCGTTTTTCCCCTACCGAGGGAACACTGAAGCTTTCTTT